Shown below are 22 T cell receptor beta chains from a single sample sequenced in a study of T-cell memory formation after mild COVID-19. Each CDR3 protein gets one entry after TCRdb re-called the 5' RACE reads with MiXCR. This table holds around 250,000 distinct CDR3 sequences, 7.5% to 10% found once. The sample comprised PBMCs or a T cell subset sorted from them (not recorded which). Every receptor here comes from a man aged 18 to 29 who had mild COVID-19 (a few samples of this study predate the infection). Cell type and time point are not known.

The V and J genes are TRBV7-2 and TRBJ2-3, with D unresolved. This CDR3 region has 14 residues. Trimming pared 1 base from V and 0 bases from J, leaving 5 bases between. CDR1 is SGHTA, CDR2 FQGNSA, per germline. CDR3 nucleotides: TGTGCCAGCAGCTTAGAACGGAGCACAGATACGCAGTATTTT. Its protein product is CASSLERSTDTQYF. Looking up the rest from reference TRBV7-2 and TRBJ2-3 gives the full variable domain: GAGVSQSPSNKVTEKGKDVELRCDPISGHTALYWYRQSLGQGLEFLIYFQGNSAPDKSGLPSDRFSAERTGGSVSTLTIQRTQQEDSAVYLCASSLERSTDTQYFGPGTRLTVL.

In its sample, this clonotype was seen a few times. This rearrangement joins TRBV7-2 to TRBJ2-3; unclear D gene. The CDR3 spans 13 residues. Germline V gene sequence: CDR1 SGHTA, CDR2 FQGNSA. The V end was cut by 1 base, the J end by 6 bases, with 8 bases between. DNA for the CDR3: TGTGCCAGCAGCTTAGTTTCTGTGGATACGCAGTATTTT. It specifies CASSLVSVDTQYF. Drawing the rest from reference TRBV7-2 and TRBJ2-3, the complete variable domain is GAGVSQSPSNKVTEKGKDVELRCDPISGHTALYWYRQSLGQGLEFLIYFQGNSAPDKSGLPSDRFSAERTGGSVSTLTIQRTQQEDSAVYLCASSLVSVDTQYFGPGTRLTVL.

This clonotype appeared a few times. The chain employs TRBV12-3 or TRBV12-4 and TRBJ2-1; no reliable D call. This CDR3 has 18 amino acids. Between the trimmed V and J ends, which lost 4 bases and 4 bases, there was a span of 23 bases. CDR3 sequence: CASSYTETDWTLYNEQFF. The CDR3 DNA reads TGTGCCAGCAGTTACACCGAAACTGACTGGACCCTATACAATGAGCAGTTCTTC.

This clonotype has only a few counts. V is TRBV6-1 and J is TRBJ2-2; the D is unclear. Germline V gene lookup returns CDR1 MNHNS and CDR2 SASEGT. The CDR3 length is 16 residues. Trimming cost V 7 bases and J 7 bases, with 22 bases left between them. CDR3 loop: CASKNRPGFQNGELFF. Here the CDR3 DNA reads TGTGCCAGCAAAAATCGACCAGGTTTCCAGAACGGGGAGCTGTTTTTT.

This clonotype was seen at least ten times. This chain joins TRBV7-9 and TRBJ1-4; tentative D call: TRBD1 (6 bases). The germline gives CDR1 SEHNR, CDR2 FQNEAQ (reference sequence). Trimming removed 1 base from V and 1 base from J, with 10 bases in between. The CDR3 loop spans 16 amino acids. The CDR3 here is CASSLGFRGTNEKLFF. The CDR3 DNA sequence: TGTGCCAGCAGCTTAGGTTTCAGGGGAACTAATGAAAAACTGTTTTTT.

The rearrangement uses TRBV5-1 and TRBJ2-7; D possibly corresponds to TRBD2 (7 bases). The CDR3 consists of 14 residues. The V gene lost 3 bases and the J gene lost 1 base, with 11 bases spanning the gap. Germline V CDR1 and CDR2: SGHRS, YFSETQ. The CDR3 DNA follows: TGCGCCAGCAGCTGGGGGGGCAATTCCTACGAGCAGTACGTC. This sequence encodes CASSWGGNSYEQYV.

The sample holds many counts of this clonotype. The junction and the germline gene differ at one end; a read error may be behind it. The rearrangement joins TRBV12-3 or TRBV12-4 to TRBJ2-7, with TRBD1 as a possible D gene (6 bases). The CDR3 runs to 12 residues. The CDR3 sequence is CASTLQSGTPIF. The CDR3 bases are TGTGCCAGCACTCTTCAATCCGGGACACCCATCTTC.

This clonotype has more than one count but fewer than ten. The gene calls are TRBV5-1 and TRBJ2-3; TRBD1 or TRBD2 may be the D gene (5 bases each). In germline, CDR1 is SGHRS, CDR2 YFSETQ. CDR3 length equals 13 residues. The ends were cut back, 4 bases at V and 8 bases at J, with 14 bases in the middle. Here the CDR3 reads CASSPGPAGTQYF. The DNA for the CDR3 is TGCGCCAGCAGCCCGGGACCTGCCGGTACGCAGTATTTT.

This clonotype has just a few counts. The V call is TRBV2, the J call TRBJ1-5, with D unresolved. The CDR3 consists of 20 residues. V gave up 0 bases and J gave up 2 bases, with 23 bases separating them. Germline V gives CDR1 SNHLY, CDR2 FYNNEI. CDR3 amino acids: CASSEAREGMGPFGNQPQHF. The CDR3 bases are TGTGCCAGCAGTGAAGCGCGGGAGGGAATGGGCCCTTTTGGCAATCAGCCCCAGCATTTT.

This clonotype was observed a handful of times. The J gene is TRBJ2-1, the V gene TRBV6-2 or TRBV6-3, with 12 nucleotides matching TRBD2. The V and J ends lost 4 bases and 4 bases, in that order; junction bases with no gene match: 11. CDR3 size: 18 residues. Germline V gene data show CDR1 as MNHEY and CDR2 as SVGEGT. The CDR3 DNA sequence: TGTGCCAGCAGTTTCCCTAGCGGGGGGGCGTCTTTTTACAATGAGCAGTTCTTC. This encodes CASSFPSGGASFYNEQFF.

This clonotype has a count of ten or more. The rearrangement joins TRBV19 to TRBJ2-1, with TRBD1 matching 9 bases. V shed 4 bases and J 8 bases; nucleotides not matched to a gene: 3. The CDR3 loop spans 13 amino acids. Germline V gene lookup returns CDR1 LNHDA and CDR2 SQIVND (reference sequence). The CDR3 sequence is CASSTRQGDEQFF. CDR3 DNA sequence: TGTGCCAGTAGTACTCGACAGGGGGATGAGCAGTTCTTC.

There are a few counts of this clonotype. This chain joins TRBV13 and TRBJ1-2, with TRBD1 identical over 7 bases. The ends lost 2 bases at V and 3 bases at J; junction bases unmatched: 3. The CDR3 length is 14 residues. CDR1 PRHDT and CDR2 FYEKMQ come from the germline V gene (reference sequence). CDR3 coding DNA: TGTGCCAGCAGCTTACAGGGGGGATACTATGGCTACACCTTC. Translation gives CASSLQGGYYGYTF.

The chain is built from TRBV29-1 and TRBJ2-7, with D unclear. CDR3 length: 11 amino acids. Germline V gene sequence: CDR1 SQVTM, CDR2 ANQGSEA. Trimming took 5 bases from V and 2 from J, leaving 7 bases between them. CDR3 in DNA: TGCAGCGTTTCTAACGCCTACGAGCAGTACGTC. Encoded protein: CSVSNAYEQYV.

This clonotype has a single count. The chain uses TRBV6-1 and TRBJ1-5; D might be TRBD1 (6 bases). Germline V lookup: CDR1 MNHNS, CDR2 SASEGT. Between the trimmed V and J ends, which lost 7 bases and 0 bases, there was a span of 13 bases. CDR3 length equals 15 residues. The CDR3 protein is CASTGEGYSNQPQHF. Written as DNA, the CDR3 is TGTGCCAGCACAGGGGAGGGTTATAGCAATCAGCCCCAGCATTTT.

This clonotype was detected only a few times. This sequence joins TRBV4-1 and TRBJ2-3; D unresolved. With 1 base removed from V and 4 bases from J, the gap between germline ends came to 6 bases. CDR1 and CDR2 from the germline V gene are MGHRA and YSYEKL. The length of the CDR3 is 13 residues. The CDR3 loop is CASSQGTADTQYF. CDR3 bases: TGCGCCAGCAGCCAAGGGACCGCAGATACGCAGTATTTT.

This rearrangement joins TRBV5-5 to TRBJ1-5; no definite D call. Trimming pared 4 bases from V and 5 bases from J, leaving 13 bases between. CDR3 length: 14 amino acids. Germline values: CDR1 SGHKS, CDR2 YYEKEE (reference sequence). The CDR3 DNA reads TGTGCCAGCAGCGCATCGGACTGGGATCAGCCCCAGCATTTT. Amino acids: CASSASDWDQPQHF. Combining the CDR3 with reference TRBV5-5 and TRBJ1-5 gives the whole variable domain DAGVTQSPTHLIKTRGQQVTLRCSPISGHKSVSWYQQVLGQGPQFIFQYYEKEERGRGNFPDRFSARQFPNYSSELNVNALLLGDSALYLCASSASDWDQPQHFGDGTRLSIL.

This sequence joins TRBV10-3 and TRBJ1-3; no reliable D call. CDR1 is ENHRY, CDR2 SYGVKD, per germline. V lost 0 bases and J 0 bases, leaving 6 bases between the germline ends. The CDR3 has 15 residues. The CDR3: CAISESRLSGNTIYF. CDR3 DNA sequence: TGTGCCATCAGTGAGTCGAGGCTCTCTGGAAACACCATATATTTT.

The chain recombines TRBV7-2 with TRBJ1-2; tentatively, D is TRBD1 (6 bases). Germline CDR1 and CDR2: SGHTA and FQGNSA. Trimming left V 9 bases short and J 5 bases short, with 19 bases between. The CDR3 length is 14 residues. CDR3 amino acids: CASSLGQAFYGYTF. The DNA of the CDR3 is TGTGCCAGTAGCCTGGGACAAGCTTTTTATGGCTACACCTTC.

The chain uses TRBV19 and TRBJ2-7; D may correspond to TRBD1 or TRBD2 (6 bases each). The germline V gene encodes CDR1 LNHDA and CDR2 SQIVND (reference sequence). Deletions cut 4 bases from V and 2 bases from J, with 12 bases between. The CDR3 covers 14 residues. This chain's CDR3 is CASSTRRDTYEQYF. The CDR3, as DNA: TGTGCCAGTAGTACCCGGAGGGACACCTACGAGCAGTACTTC.

The genes are TRBV3-1 and TRBJ2-3; D possibly matches TRBD1 or TRBD2 (5 bases each). V was clipped by 2 bases and J by 3 bases, with 9 bases between them. CDR3 length: 14 residues. Germline CDR1 LGHDT, CDR2 YNNKEL (reference sequence). The CDR3 here is CASSQRDGTDTQYF. The CDR3 region has the DNA TGTGCCAGCAGCCAACGGGACGGGACAGATACGCAGTATTTT.

The chain links TRBV6-2 or TRBV6-3 to TRBJ1-5; 9 positions agree with TRBD1. With 5 bases clipped from V and 1 base from J, the junction kept 3 bases outside the gene matches. The CDR3 is made up of 15 amino acids. The germline V gene encodes CDR1 MNHEY and CDR2 SVGEGT. CDR3 amino acids: CASSRDRASNQPQHF. For the CDR3, the DNA is TGTGCCAGCAGTCGGGACAGGGCCAGCAATCAGCCCCAGCATTTT.

This clonotype has more than one count but fewer than ten. The chain recombines TRBV4-1 with TRBJ2-1, with 8 bases matching TRBD2. The V gene end was trimmed by 4 bases and the J gene end by 3 bases; junction bases not matched to a gene: 5. The CDR3 spans 15 residues. Germline V gene sequence: CDR1 MGHRA, CDR2 YSYEKL. This chain's CDR3 is CASSPAGTSYNEQFF. In DNA form, the CDR3 reads TGCGCCAGCAGCCCAGCCGGGACTAGCTACAATGAGCAGTTCTTC.